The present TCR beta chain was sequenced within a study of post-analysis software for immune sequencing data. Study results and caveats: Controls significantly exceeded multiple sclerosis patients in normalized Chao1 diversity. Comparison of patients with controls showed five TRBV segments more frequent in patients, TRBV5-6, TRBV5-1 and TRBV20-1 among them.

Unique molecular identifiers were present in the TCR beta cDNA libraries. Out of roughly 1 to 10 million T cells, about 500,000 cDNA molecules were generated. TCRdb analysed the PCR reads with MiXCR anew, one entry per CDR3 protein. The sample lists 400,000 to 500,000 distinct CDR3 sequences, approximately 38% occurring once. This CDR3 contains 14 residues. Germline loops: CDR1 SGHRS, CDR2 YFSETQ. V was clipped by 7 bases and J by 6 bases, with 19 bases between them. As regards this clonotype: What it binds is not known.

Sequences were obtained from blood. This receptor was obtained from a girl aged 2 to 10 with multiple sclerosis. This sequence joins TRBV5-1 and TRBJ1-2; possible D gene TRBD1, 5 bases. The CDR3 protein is CASSRSGDGNGYTF. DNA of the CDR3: TGCGCCAGCTCACGGTCCGGGGACGGCAATGGCTACACCTTC.